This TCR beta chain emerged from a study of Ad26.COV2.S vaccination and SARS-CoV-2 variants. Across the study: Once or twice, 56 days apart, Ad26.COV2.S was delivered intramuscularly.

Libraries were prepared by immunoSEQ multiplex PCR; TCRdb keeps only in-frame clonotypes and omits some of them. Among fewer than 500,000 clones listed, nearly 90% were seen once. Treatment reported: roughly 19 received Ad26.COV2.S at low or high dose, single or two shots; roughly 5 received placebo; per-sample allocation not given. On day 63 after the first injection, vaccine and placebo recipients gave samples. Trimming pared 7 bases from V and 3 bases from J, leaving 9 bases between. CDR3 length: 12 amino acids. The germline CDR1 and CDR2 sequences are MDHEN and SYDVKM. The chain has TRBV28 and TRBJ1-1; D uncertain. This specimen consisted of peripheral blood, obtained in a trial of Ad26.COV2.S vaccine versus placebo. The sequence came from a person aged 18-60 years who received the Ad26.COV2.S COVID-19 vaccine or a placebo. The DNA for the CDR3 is TGTGCCAGCAAGAGGACTGACACTGAAGCTTTCTTT. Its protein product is CASKRTDTEAFF.